This T cell receptor (beta chain) was captured in a study of T-cell memory formation after mild COVID-19. TCRdb reprocessed the 5' RACE reads via MiXCR and lists one record per CDR3 protein. The sample lists 57,000 or so distinct CDR3 sequences, roughly 9.9% seen once, with less than 1.5% in the top ten. Trimming shortened V by 4 bases and J by 1 base, and 14 bases separated the two germline ends. The germline V gene has CDR1 SGDLS and CDR2 YYNGEE. There are 15 residues in the CDR3. The chain couples TRBV9 to TRBJ1-1; D is unresolved. The source material was PBMCs or a T cell subset sorted from them (not recorded which). The receptor's source is a man between 18 and 29 years old who had mild COVID-19 (a few samples of this study predate the infection). Cell type and time point are not known. The CDR3 is CASSPPRKGNTEAFF. The CDR3 DNA is TGTGCCAGCAGCCCCCCAAGGAAGGGGAACACTGAAGCTTTCTTT. The whole variable domain, remainder taken from reference TRBV9 and TRBJ1-1, is DSGVTQTPKHLITATGQRVTLRCSPRSGDLSVYWYQQSLDQGLQFLIQYYNGEERAKGNILERFSAQQFPDLHSELNLSSLELGDSALYFCASSPPRKGNTEAFFGQGTRLTVV.